This T cell receptor (beta chain) comes out of a study of cytomegalovirus exposure and HLA in healthy donors listed by TCRdb under 2017. Background on the whole study: In an earlier analysis of fewer than 750 of the donors, 250 to 300 Gb of sequence data and roughly 100 million unique TCR beta sequences from 150 million to 200 million T cells were reported. Across under 500 genotyped donors of the cohort, an average of roughly 250,000 unique TCR beta nucleotide sequences per donor were sequenced, and around 19% of those sequences were non-productive. The later analysis used no new phenotypic data to find candidate immune exposures, relying instead on TCR beta sequences and their occurrence across donors. High-throughput TCR immunosequencing, statistical association of individual TCRs with disease status, and machine learning were combined to predict cytomegalovirus infection status. Typing coverage differed by locus: A, B, C, DRB1 and DQB1 were typed in about 629-640 donors, DQA1 in about 550, DPA1 in around 580, and DPB1 in just under 490. Along with the roughly 670-subject first cohort, a separate validation cohort of over a hundred different subjects was used. The aim of the study was to test whether cataloging public T cell receptors could identify signatures of past pathogen exposure. All discovery cohort repertoires had been generated on a single sequencing platform. Of the roughly 400 genotyped donors, approximately 81% were placed in the genetic ancestry cluster associated with self-reported Caucasian donors. Because of strong linkage in the cohort, five DR-DQ haplotypes were treated as single units for association and clustering. A later genetic analysis took genome-wide SNP genotypes for about 65% of the 666 donors and used that subset as a discovery cohort. To study patterns of TCR occurrence, a later analysis re-analyzed previously published TCR beta repertoires from 700 or so donors and added high-resolution HLA genotyping. About 310 gigabases of sequencing data and approximately 80 million unique TCR sequences were included in an early release covering around 600 HLA-typed donors. HLA typing covered class I and class II loci at four-digit resolution. An earlier analysis of 587 of the donors used high-throughput TCR beta sequencing to judge whether each TCR beta V gene segment behaved as functional or pseudogenic. The study used immunosequencing to profile the T cell repertoires of approximately 690 subjects and linked those repertoires to cytomegalovirus serostatus. Donor age, sex, ethnicity and CMV serostatus were collected together with the repertoire data. What the work shows at the level of the full study, not this receptor alone: When HLA alleles, especially DR and DQ, strongly co-occurred, attributing TCR associations to individual alleles was difficult. The authors suggested that the approach could potentially be generalized to other disease states and immunological phenotypes. In a later analysis, HLA-associated TCR beta chains showed more clonal expansion and lower generation probabilities than non-associated chains that were equally common. A further reported finding was that TCR beta sequences accurately predicted the HLA-A and HLA-B alleles for most subjects in the first cohort. The classifier was reported to diagnose cytomegalovirus status with high specificity and sensitivity in both the original and validation cohorts. A total of around 150 TCR beta chains were listed by the study as associated with cytomegalovirus. Because the 87-base-pair reads could not distinguish some IMGT-functional V segments, including TRBV6-2 and TRBV6-3, those segments were excluded. According to a later genetic analysis, donors in an Asian-associated ancestry cluster had fewer N-insertions in productive TCRs than the approximately 630-donor mean. Presence/absence analyses assumed roughly uniform sequencing depth across donors, an assumption that may not hold. Linkage disequilibrium might explain the correlated functional status among segregating V segments, but an unknown experimental factor could not be ruled out. An association between a missense DCLRE1C variant and V-gene and J-gene trimming of TCR beta chains was found in a later genetic analysis and replicated in an independent cohort. Three of the identified cytomegalovirus-associated TCR beta chains were confirmed in vitro to be specific for cytomegalovirus antigens. The sequencing pipeline was judged likely to have produced a cluster of highly shared sequence variants as a technical artifact. According to a later analysis, TCR association rates differed among HLA loci, with DRB1 alleles showing the most associated TCRs and HLA-C alleles showing the fewest. In this cohort, only TCR beta chains were sequenced, and detectable features were limited by the absence of alpha or paired-chain data. A later analysis reported that several top co-occurrence clusters appeared linked to parvovirus B19, influenza, CMV and Epstein-Barr virus. According to a later analysis, most CMV-associated TCR beta chains appeared to be HLA-restricted, and the HLA associations seemed to be driven largely by CMV exposure. Most TCR sequences were seen in very few donors, while some public TCRs were found in many individuals. In a later analysis, 16,951 TCR beta sequences were associated with specific HLA alleles at a false discovery rate of 0.05. Because HLA typing was missing for some donors at each locus, association tests included only the typed subset. For the cohort, immune exposure information was limited to CMV serostatus. Broadly in line with IMGT annotations, most TCR beta V segments showed up in productive rearrangements about 87% or about 30% of the time in an earlier analysis of around 550 of the donors. Because counts were too low, some 17 rarely observed V segments, including chromosome 9 orphons, were left out of the earlier analysis of roughly 600 of the donors.

Concerning this clone itself: No cognate antigen has been identified for it. No quality values exist for individual bases; no much larger clone is one base distant.

Library preparation was by the immunoSEQ multiplex PCR assay. For the multiplex PCR, a mixture combining 60 forward primers for TCR Vbeta segments and 13 reverse primers for TCR Jbeta segments was used. A multiplex PCR assay on genomic DNA amplified the CDR3 region of rearranged TCR beta genes. The amplified TCR beta libraries were sequenced on the Illumina HiSeq System as 87-base-pair reads. Processing in the source paper ran as follows. Across the roughly 700 repertoires, a later analysis counted 78 million or so unique TCR beta chains, 9.5 million to 13 million of which were shared by at least two donors. Raw reads were error-corrected and collapsed into unique sequences with a nearest-neighbor algorithm that merged closely related sequences to remove PCR and sequencing errors. CDR3 sequences were aligned to IMGT reference sequences to assign V, D and J gene segments. For a sequence to be retained, a match of at least six nucleotides was required to both a V gene segment and a J gene segment. A rearrangement counted as productive if the CDR3 had no stop codons and remained in frame with V and J, and every other rearrangement counted as non-productive. CDR3 was defined by IMGT convention, running from the second conserved V-encoded cysteine to the conserved J-encoded phenylalanine. The earlier analysis of 587 of the donors excluded sequences that lacked an unambiguous match to a single V gene segment. In an earlier analysis of 587 of the donors, V segments were called functional above 56.7% productive rearrangements and were called segregating when the between-donor standard deviation exceeded 5%. A statistical classification framework was built for diagnosing cytomegalovirus status from the catalog of TCR beta chain sequences. V and J gene assignment, in a later analysis, came from comparing TCR nucleotide sequences with IMGT/GENE-DB human TR gene sequences. Using the TCRdist pipeline, a later analysis assigned CDR3 sequences along with most-parsimonious VDJ recombination scenarios. In a later analysis, each TCR beta chain was defined by its CDR3 amino acid sequence together with its V-gene family, and reads lacking a unique V-gene family were excluded. A later analysis removed 600 or so highly shared, low-generation-probability nucleotide sequences to deal with suspected cross-contamination and a sequencing artifact. In a later analysis, a clonal expansion index was calculated for each public chain from normalized within-repertoire ranks of inferred template counts. In a later analysis, generation probabilities were computed with a VDJ recombination model fitted to out-of-frame rearrangements, and the resulting probabilities were checked against IGoR. A later analysis scored TCR-TCR, TCR-HLA and TCR-CMV co-occurrence with hypergeometric tests, applying a repertoire-size bias correction to TCR pairs. False discovery rates were estimated in a later analysis by permuting HLA or CMV assignments 20 times. In a later analysis, co-occurring TCRs were grouped using DBSCAN, with TCRdist sequence similarity added in when clustering inside HLA-allele-positive subsets. Co-occurrence clustering excluded repertoires with fewer than 30,000 or more than 120,000 public chains, plus five with anomalous nucleotide sharing. The table comes from immuneACCESS by way of TCRdb, which keeps in-frame sequences with V and J called. Part of the clones is missing from these tables; in studies checked, under half for an unresolved V gene and the rest for unknown reasons. That table is the source of V, J and clone size, and D and trimming were worked out from the DNA. This sample lists approximately 150,000 clones; around 78% were detected once. The top ten hold 6.2% of the sample.

For CDR1 and CDR2, the germline V gene (reference sequence) lists SEHNR and FQNEAQ. The CDR3 contains 15 residues, cysteine and phenylalanine counted. Only the CDR3 part of the read is kept: 45 bases, read in frame from the first base. V sheds 4 bases and J sheds 6 bases, leaving 16 bases between their ends. The cohort was made up of about 610 healthy bone marrow donors. At the time of sampling, every cohort member was nominally healthy, though immune exposures that went unrecorded were likely present. The donor was CMV seropositive and belonged to the group of 250 to 300 seropositive cohort members. Each donor provided a peripheral blood sample, and peripheral blood mononuclear cells were used for TCR beta sequencing. Genomic DNA extraction from the blood cell samples was performed with the Qiagen DNeasy Blood Extraction Kit.

The specimen sequenced was PBMCs. The rearranged chain carries TRBV7-9 and TRBJ2-1; a tentative D match to TRBD2 spans 6 bases. This receptor was obtained from a woman aged 40-49 years in good health and CMV-seropositive. The DNA sequence is TGTGCCAGCAGCTCCCGGGACTTAACCCTCAATGAGCAGTTCTTC. This translates into CASSSRDLTLNEQFF.